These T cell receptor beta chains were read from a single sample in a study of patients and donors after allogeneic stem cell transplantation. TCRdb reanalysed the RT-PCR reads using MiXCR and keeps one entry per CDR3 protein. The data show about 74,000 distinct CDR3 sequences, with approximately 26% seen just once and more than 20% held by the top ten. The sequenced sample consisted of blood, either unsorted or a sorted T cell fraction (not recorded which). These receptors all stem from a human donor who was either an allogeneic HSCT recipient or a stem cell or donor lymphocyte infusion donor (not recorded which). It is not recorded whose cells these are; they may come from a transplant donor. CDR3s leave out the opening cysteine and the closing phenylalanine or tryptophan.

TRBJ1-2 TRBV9 ASSVEARTYYGYT
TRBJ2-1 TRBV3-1 ASSQRRNYNEQF
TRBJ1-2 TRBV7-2 ASSLVTRYYGYT
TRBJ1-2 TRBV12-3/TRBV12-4 ASSPRVTRYT
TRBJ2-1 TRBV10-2 ASSELGPRNEQF
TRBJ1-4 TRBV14 ASSPVAGDEKLF
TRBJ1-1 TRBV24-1 ATTRGTEAF
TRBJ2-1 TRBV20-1 SPLSGGSWNEQF
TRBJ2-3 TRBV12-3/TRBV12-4 ASSSTGSPTDTQY
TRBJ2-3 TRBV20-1 SARDSTTDTQY
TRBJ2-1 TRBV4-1 ASSHPSGLAGGYSYNEQF
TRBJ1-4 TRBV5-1 ASSLDWGRLF
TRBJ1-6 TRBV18 ASSPPQGTGSPLH
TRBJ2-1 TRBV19 ASSIGGYSYNEQF
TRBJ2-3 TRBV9 ASNWLGITDTQY
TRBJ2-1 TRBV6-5 ASTALAGGNYNEQF
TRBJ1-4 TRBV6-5 ASRKDEKLF
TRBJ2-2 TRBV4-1 ASTRTSGYQRGHTGELF
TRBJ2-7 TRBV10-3 AIRLGTGATYEQY
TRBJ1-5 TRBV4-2 ASSQDRDQPQH
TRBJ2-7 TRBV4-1 ASSLRQSIYEQY
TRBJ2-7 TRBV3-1 ASSQVLLYEQY
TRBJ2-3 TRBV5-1 ASTRTGGADTQY
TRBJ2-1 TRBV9 ASSVVGRYNEQF
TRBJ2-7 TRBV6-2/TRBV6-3 ASSYSELAGGESYEQY
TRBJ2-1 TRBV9 ASSRTSGGEGAQF
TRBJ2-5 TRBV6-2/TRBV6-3 ASSHRDRDRETQY
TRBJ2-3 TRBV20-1 SAPRDSITLDTQY
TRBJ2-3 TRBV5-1 ASNRDRSTDTQY
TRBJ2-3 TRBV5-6 ASSLGPGGADTQY
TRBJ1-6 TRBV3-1 ASSQRLSSYNSPLH
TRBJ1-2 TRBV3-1 ASRNQGAPLSGYT
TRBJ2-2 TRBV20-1 SASATNTGELF
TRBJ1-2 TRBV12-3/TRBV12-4 ASSPWGLSNYGYT
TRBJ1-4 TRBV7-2 ASRDTDRGVEKLF
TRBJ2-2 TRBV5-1 ASSLAGLNTGELF
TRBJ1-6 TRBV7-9 ASSLAQDKLSYNSPLH
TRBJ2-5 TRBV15 ATSRDLPQGSYQETQY
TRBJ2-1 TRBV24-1 ATSSGSYNEQF
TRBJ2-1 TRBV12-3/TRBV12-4 ASTPSGGRDNEQF
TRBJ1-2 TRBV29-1 SVGTRLSYGYT
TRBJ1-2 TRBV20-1 SARDGTGNYGYT
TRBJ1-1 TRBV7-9 ASSLAWQVEAF
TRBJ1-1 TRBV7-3 ASSSPRVAGNTEAF
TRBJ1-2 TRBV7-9 ASSPGQVYGYT
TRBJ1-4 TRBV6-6 ASSYAVEKLF
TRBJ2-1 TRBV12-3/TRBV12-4 ASSSWGAGYNEQF
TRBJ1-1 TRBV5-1 ASSLLGGLRNTEAF
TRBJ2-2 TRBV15 ATSPGQNTGELF
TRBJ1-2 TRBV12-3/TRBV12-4 ASSLLGVNYGYT
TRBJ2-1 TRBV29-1 SVSRLAGVNEQF
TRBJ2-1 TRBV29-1 SVVRGQLWF
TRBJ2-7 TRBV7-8 ASSFLGLAASYEQY
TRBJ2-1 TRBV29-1 SVEREQF
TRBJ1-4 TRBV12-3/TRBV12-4 ASNRGLGEKLF